The present T cell receptor (beta chain) was sequenced within a study of blood T cell repertoires in COVID-19. On the study more broadly: Samples of COVID-19 (acute and convalescent) were obtained from the United States, Italy and Spain. T cells, B-cell-depleted T cells, or PBMCs provided the cDNA or gDNA that served as material.

Trimming removed 0 bases from V and 0 bases from J, with 12 bases in between. The V gene's germline CDR1 is SGHDN and CDR2 FVKESK. There are 17 residues in the CDR3. This clone was counted only a few times. As processed by the authors: Reference gene primer amplification in the assay estimated nucleated cell counts. TCRdb's table, derived via immunoSEQ multiplex PCR, lists solely in-frame clones and lacks some. V, J and clone size derive from that table, while D and trimming were established from the DNA sequence. The sample consists of approximately 300,000 clones, roughly 90% of them appearing once.

Input material: peripheral blood. This receptor was obtained from a woman in her forties or fifties with active or convalescent COVID-19. This rearrangement joins TRBV14 to TRBJ1-5; a possible D gene is TRBD1 (5 bases). CDR3 loop: CASSQDNRNDSNQPQHF. The DNA for the CDR3 is TGTGCCAGCAGCCAAGACAACAGGAATGATAGCAATCAGCCCCAGCATTTT.